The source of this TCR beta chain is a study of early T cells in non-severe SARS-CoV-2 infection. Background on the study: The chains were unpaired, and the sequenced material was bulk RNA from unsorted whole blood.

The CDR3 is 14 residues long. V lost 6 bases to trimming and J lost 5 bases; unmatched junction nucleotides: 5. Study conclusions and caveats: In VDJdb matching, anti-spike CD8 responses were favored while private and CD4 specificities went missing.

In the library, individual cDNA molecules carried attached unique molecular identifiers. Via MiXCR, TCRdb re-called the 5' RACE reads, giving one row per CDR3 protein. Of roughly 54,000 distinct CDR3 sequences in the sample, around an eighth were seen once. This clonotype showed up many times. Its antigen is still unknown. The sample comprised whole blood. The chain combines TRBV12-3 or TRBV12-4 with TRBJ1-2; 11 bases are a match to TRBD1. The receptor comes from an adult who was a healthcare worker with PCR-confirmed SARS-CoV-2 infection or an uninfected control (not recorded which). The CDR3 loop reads CASRDRDRGYGYTF. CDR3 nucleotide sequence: TGTGCCAGCAGGGACCGGGACAGGGGGTATGGCTACACCTTC.